This T cell receptor beta chain originates from a study of blood T cell repertoires in COVID-19. In the study overall: Samples taken during acute and convalescent COVID-19 were collected in the United States, Italy and Spain. T cells, B-cell-depleted T cells, or PBMCs provided the cDNA or gDNA that served as material.

This clone was recorded only once. Original data processing: Researchers report that nucleated cell counts were estimated from reference gene primer amplification. Clones were read by immunoSEQ multiplex PCR, and TCRdb kept only the in-frame ones, dropping some. Clone size and the V and J calls come from that table; the DNA yielded D and trimming. The table includes about 260,000 clones, around 90% detected once. Sequencing was carried out using peripheral blood. The clonotype originates from a man aged 55 to 69 who had recovered from COVID-19.

CDR3: CASSPVHRGFSSGANVLTF. In DNA, the CDR3 is TGTGCCAGCAGCCCGGTCCACAGGGGATTTTCCTCTGGGGCCAACGTCCTGACTTTC. V and J are TRBV7-3 and TRBJ2-6; 7 bases match TRBD1. CDR1 and CDR2 (germline): SGHTA, FQGTGA. CDR3 length: 19 residues. After removal of 5 bases from V and 0 bases from J, the junction contained 13 bases not matched to a gene.